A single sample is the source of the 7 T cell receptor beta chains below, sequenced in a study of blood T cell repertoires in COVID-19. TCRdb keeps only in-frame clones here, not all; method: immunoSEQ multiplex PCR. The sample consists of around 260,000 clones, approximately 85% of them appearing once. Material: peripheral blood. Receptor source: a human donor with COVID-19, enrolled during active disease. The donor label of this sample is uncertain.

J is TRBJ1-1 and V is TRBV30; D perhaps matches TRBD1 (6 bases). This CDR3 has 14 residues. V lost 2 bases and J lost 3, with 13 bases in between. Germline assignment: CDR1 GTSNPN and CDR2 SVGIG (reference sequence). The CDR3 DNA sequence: TGTGCCTGGAGTTCAGGGGAGGGGTACACTGAAGCTTTCTTT. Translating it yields CAWSSGEGYTEAFF.

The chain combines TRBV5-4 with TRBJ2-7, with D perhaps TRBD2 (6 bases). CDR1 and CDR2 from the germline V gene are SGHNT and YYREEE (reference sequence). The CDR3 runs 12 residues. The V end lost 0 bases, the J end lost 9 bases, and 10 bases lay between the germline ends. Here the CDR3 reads CASSLEAGRQYF. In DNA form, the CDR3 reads TGTGCCAGCAGCTTGGAGGCGGGAAGGCAGTACTTC.

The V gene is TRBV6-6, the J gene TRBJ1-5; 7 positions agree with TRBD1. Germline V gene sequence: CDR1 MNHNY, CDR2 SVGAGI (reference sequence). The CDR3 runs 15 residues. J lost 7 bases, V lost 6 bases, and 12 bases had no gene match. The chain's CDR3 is CASSGRRQGQQPQHF. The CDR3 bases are TGTGCCAGCAGCGGGCGTCGACAGGGTCAACAGCCCCAGCATTTT.

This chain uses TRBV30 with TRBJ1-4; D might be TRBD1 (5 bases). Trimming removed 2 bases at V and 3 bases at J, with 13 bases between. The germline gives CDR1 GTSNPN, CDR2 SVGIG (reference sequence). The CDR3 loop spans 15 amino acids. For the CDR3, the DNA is TGTGCCTGGAGTCCCGCAACAGGCCCTAATGAAAAACTGTTTTTT. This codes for CAWSPATGPNEKLFF.

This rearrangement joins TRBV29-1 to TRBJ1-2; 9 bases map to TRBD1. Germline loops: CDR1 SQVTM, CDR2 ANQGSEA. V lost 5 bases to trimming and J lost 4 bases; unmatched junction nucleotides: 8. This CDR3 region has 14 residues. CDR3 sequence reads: CSVRQGGFGYGYTF. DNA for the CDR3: TGCAGCGTTCGACAGGGGGGGTTTGGCTATGGCTACACCTTC.

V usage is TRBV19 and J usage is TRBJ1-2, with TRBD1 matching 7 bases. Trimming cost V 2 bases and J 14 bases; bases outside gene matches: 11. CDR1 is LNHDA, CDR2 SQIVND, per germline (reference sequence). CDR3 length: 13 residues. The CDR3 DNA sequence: TGTGCCAGTAGTATACAGTTACAGGGGCCGGGAACCTTC. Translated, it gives CASSIQLQGPGTF.

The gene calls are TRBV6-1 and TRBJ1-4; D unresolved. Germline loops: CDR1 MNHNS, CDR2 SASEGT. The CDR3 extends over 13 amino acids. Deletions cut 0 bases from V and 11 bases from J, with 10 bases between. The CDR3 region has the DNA TGTGCCAGCAGTGAAGCGCGAGTGGAGAAACTGTTTTTT. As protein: CASSEARVEKLFF.